The clone carrying this T cell receptor (beta chain) was detected ten times or more. Its antigen is still unknown. Described time point: patch test 2, 6 weeks after DPC sensitization. Treatment given: therapeutic diphenylcyclopropenone sensitization with weekly scalp DPC. It was from unfractionated whole blood that total RNA was extracted. The data were obtained in a study of human T cells and chemical hapten exposure. CDR3 length: 17 amino acids. Germline V gene sequence: CDR1 SGHTS, CDR2 YDEGEE. V was clipped by 0 bases and J by 0 bases, with 12 bases between them. Each CDR3 protein is one row after TCRdb ran MiXCR on the RACE reads. The repertoire has 100,000 or so distinct CDR3 sequences, 9.3% of them found once; the top ten carry 2% to 2.5%. The study's findings and limits: No alteration of TCRs above 1 in 1000 frequency was seen with DPC sensitization. Against controls, expanded TCRs gave rise to significantly more large CDR3 similarity clusters.

The source was whole blood, collected in connection with sensitization to the hapten diphenylcyclopropenone (DPC). The gene calls are TRBV5-8 and TRBJ1-4, with D unclear. The sequence was collected from a middle-aged woman with alopecia areata. Some clones in this sample may be carry-over from other donors' samples. In nucleotides, the CDR3 is TGTGCCAGCAGCTTGGGCCGTGGGAGTACAACTAATGAAAAACTGTTTTTT. Amino acid sequence: CASSLGRGSTTNEKLFF. Filled out from reference TRBV5-8 and TRBJ1-4, the complete variable domain reads EAGVTQSPTHLIKTRGQQATLRCSPISGHTSVYWYQQALGLGLQFLLWYDEGEERNRGNFPPRFSGRQFPNYSSELNVNALELEDSALYLCASSLGRGSTTNEKLFFGSGTQLSVL.